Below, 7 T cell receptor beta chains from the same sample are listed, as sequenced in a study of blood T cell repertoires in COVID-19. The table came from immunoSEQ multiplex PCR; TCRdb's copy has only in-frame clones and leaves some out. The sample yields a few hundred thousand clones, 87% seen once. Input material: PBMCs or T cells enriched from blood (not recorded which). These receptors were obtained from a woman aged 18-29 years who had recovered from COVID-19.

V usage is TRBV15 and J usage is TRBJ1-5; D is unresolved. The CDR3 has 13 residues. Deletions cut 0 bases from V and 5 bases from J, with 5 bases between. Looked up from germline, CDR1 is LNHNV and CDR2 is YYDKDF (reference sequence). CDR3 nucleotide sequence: TGTGCCACCAGCAGAGAAAGAGATCAGCCCCAGCATTTT. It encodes CATSRERDQPQHF.

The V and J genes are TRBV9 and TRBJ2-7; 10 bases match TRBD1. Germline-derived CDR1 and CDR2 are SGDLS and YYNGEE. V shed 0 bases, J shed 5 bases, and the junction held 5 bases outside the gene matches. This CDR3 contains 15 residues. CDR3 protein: CASSVAGTGVHEQYF. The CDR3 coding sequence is TGTGCCAGCAGCGTAGCCGGGACAGGGGTACACGAGCAGTACTTC.

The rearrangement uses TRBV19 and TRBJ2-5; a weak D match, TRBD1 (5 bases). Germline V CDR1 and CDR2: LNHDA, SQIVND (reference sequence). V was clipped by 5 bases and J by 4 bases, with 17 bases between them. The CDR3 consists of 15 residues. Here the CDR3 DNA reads TGTGCCAGTAGTCCCGTGGGGCAGGGCGTAGAGACCCAGTACTTC. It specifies CASSPVGQGVETQYF.

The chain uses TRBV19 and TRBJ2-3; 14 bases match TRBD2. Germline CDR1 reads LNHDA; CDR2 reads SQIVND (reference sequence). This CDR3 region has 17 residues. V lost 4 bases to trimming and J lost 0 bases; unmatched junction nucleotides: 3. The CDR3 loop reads CASSTWTSGGSTDTQYF. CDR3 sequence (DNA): TGTGCCAGTAGTACCTGGACTAGCGGGGGGAGCACAGATACGCAGTATTTT. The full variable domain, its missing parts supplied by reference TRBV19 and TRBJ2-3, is DGGITQSPKYLFRKEGQNVTLSCEQNLNHDAMYWYRQDPGQGLRLIYYSQIVNDFQKGDIAEGYSVSREKKESFPLTVTSAQKNPTAFYLCASSTWTSGGSTDTQYFGPGTRLTVL.

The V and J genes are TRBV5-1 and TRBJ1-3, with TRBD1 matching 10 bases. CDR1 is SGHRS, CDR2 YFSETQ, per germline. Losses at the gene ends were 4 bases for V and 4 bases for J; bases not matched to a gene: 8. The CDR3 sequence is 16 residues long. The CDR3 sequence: CASSRDRGRSGNTIYF. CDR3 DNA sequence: TGCGCCAGCAGCAGAGACAGGGGGCGGTCGGGAAACACCATATATTTT.

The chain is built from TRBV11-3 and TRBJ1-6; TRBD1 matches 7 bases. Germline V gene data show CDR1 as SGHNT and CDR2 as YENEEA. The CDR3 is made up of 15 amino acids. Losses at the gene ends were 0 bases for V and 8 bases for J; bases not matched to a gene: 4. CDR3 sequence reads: CASSLEGTADSPLHF. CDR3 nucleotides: TGTGCCAGCAGCTTAGAAGGGACAGCCGATTCACCCCTCCACTTT.

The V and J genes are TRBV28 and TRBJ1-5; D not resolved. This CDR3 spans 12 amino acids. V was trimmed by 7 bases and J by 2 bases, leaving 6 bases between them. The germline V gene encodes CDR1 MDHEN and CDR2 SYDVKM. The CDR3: CASKSGNQPQHF. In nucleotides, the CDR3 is TGTGCCAGCAAGTCGGGCAATCAGCCCCAGCATTTT.